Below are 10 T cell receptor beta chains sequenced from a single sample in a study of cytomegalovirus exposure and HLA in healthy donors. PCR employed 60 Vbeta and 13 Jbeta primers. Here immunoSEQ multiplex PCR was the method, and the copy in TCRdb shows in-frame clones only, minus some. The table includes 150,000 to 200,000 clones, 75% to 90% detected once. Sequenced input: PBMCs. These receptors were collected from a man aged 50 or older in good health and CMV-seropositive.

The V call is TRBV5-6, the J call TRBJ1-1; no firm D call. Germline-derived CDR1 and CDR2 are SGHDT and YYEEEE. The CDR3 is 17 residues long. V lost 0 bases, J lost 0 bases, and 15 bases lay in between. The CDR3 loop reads CASSLANWATVNTEAFF. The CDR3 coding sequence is TGTGCCAGCAGCTTGGCAAATTGGGCTACCGTGAACACTGAAGCTTTCTTT. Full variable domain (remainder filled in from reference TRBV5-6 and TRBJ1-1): DAGVTQSPTHLIKTRGQQVTLRCSPKSGHDTVSWYQQALGQGPQFIFQYYEEEERQRGNFPDRFSGHQFPNYSSELNVNALLLGDSALYLCASSLANWATVNTEAFFGQGTRLTVV.

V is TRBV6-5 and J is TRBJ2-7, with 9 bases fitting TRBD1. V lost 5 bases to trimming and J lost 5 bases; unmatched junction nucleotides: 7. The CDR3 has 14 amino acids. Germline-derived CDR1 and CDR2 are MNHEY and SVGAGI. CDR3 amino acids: CASSPGTGLNEQYF. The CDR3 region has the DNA TGTGCCAGCAGTCCCGGGACAGGGTTGAACGAGCAGTACTTC.

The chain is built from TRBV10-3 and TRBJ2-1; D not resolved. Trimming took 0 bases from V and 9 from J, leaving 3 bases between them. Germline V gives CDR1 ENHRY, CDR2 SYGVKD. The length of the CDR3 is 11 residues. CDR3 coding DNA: TGTGCCATCAGTGAGTCCCTTGAGCAGTTCTTC. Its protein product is CAISESLEQFF.

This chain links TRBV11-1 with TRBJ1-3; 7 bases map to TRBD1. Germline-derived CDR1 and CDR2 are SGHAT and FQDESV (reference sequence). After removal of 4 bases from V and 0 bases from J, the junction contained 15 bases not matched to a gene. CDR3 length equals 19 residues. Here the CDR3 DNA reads TGTGCCAGCAGCTCGCCAAGGGACAGAGACAGATCCTCTGGAAACACCATATATTTT. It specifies CASSSPRDRDRSSGNTIYF. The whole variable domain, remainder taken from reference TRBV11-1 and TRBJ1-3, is EAEVAQSPRYKITEKSQAVAFWCDPISGHATLYWYRQILGQGPELLVQFQDESVVDDSQLPKDRFSAERLKGVDSTLKIQPAELGDSAMYLCASSSPRDRDRSSGNTIYFGEGSWLTVV.

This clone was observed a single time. CDR3 loop: CASSSDRGTEAFF. The CDR3 nucleotides read TGTGCCAGCAGCTCCGACAGGGGCACTGAAGCTTTCTTT. The rearrangement uses TRBV11-2 and TRBJ1-1; 8 bases fit TRBD1. Germline V gives CDR1 SGHAT, CDR2 FQNNGV. J lost 4 bases, V lost 4 bases, and 2 bases had no gene match. The CDR3 extends over 13 amino acids. Full variable domain (outside the CDR3, taken from reference TRBV11-2 and TRBJ1-1): EAGVAQSPRYKIIEKRQSVAFWCNPISGHATLYWYQQILGQGPKLLIQFQNNGVVDDSQLPKDRFSAERLKGVDSTLKIQPAKLEDSAVYLCASSSDRGTEAFFGQGTRLTVV.

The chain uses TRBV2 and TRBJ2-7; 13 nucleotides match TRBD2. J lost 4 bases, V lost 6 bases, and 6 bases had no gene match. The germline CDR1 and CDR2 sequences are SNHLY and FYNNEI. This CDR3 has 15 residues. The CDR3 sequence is CASRIGTSGMYEQYF. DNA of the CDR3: TGTGCCAGCAGAATTGGGACTAGCGGGATGTACGAGCAGTACTTC.

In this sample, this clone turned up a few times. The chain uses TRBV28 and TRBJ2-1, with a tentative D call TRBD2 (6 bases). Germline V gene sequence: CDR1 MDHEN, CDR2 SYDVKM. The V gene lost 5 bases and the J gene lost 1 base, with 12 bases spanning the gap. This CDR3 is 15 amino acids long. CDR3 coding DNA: TGTGCCAGCAGTCGGAGTGGGGGGTCCTACAATGAGCAGTTCTTC. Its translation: CASSRSGGSYNEQFF. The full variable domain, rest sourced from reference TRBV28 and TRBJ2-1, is DVKVTQSSRYLVKRTGEKVFLECVQDMDHENMFWYRQDPGLGLRLIYFSYDVKMKEKGDIPEGYSVSREKKERFSLILESASTNQTSMYLCASSRSGGSYNEQFFGPGTRLTVL.

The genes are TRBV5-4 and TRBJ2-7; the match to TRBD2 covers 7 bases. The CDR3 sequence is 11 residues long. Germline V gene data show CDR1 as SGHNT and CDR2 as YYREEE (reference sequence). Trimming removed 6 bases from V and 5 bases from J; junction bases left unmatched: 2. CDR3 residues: CASKRDHEQYF. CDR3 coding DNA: TGTGCCAGCAAGCGGGACCACGAGCAGTACTTC. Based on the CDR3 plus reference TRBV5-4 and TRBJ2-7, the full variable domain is ETGVTQSPTHLIKTRGQQVTLRCSSQSGHNTVSWYQQALGQGPQFIFQYYREEENGRGNFPPRFSGLQFPNYSSELNVNALELDDSALYLCASKRDHEQYFGPGTRLTVT.

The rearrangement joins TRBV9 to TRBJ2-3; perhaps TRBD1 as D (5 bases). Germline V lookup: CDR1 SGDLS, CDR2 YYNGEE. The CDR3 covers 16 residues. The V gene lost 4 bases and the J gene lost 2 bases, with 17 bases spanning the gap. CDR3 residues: CASSFPRDSNTDTQYF. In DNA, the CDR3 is TGTGCCAGCAGCTTCCCCAGGGATTCCAACACAGATACGCAGTATTTT.

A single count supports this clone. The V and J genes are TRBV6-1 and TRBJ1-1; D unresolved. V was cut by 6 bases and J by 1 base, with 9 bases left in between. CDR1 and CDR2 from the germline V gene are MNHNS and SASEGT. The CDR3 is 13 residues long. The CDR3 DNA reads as TGTGCCAGCAGGCCACAGCCGAACACTGAAGCTTTCTTT. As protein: CASRPQPNTEAFF.